Sequencing of this T cell receptor (beta chain) was carried out in a study of blood T cell repertoires in COVID-19. Study context: T cells, B-cell-depleted T cells, or PBMCs supplied cDNA or gDNA.

Libraries were prepared by immunoSEQ multiplex PCR; TCRdb keeps only in-frame clonotypes and omits some of them. Among about 170,000 clones listed, roughly 80% were seen once. V was pared by 4 bases and J by 6 bases, with 9 bases of the junction left unmatched. The CDR3 consists of 15 residues. Germline assignment: CDR1 SNHLY and CDR2 FYNNEI. The source is a woman older than 75 with acute or convalescent COVID-19. The gene calls are TRBV2 and TRBJ1-5; 7 bases are a match to TRBD1. What was sequenced was peripheral blood. The CDR3 nucleotides read TGTGCCAGCAGTGGACAGGGAACGCTAAGTCAGCCCCAGCATTTT. It encodes CASSGQGTLSQPQHF.